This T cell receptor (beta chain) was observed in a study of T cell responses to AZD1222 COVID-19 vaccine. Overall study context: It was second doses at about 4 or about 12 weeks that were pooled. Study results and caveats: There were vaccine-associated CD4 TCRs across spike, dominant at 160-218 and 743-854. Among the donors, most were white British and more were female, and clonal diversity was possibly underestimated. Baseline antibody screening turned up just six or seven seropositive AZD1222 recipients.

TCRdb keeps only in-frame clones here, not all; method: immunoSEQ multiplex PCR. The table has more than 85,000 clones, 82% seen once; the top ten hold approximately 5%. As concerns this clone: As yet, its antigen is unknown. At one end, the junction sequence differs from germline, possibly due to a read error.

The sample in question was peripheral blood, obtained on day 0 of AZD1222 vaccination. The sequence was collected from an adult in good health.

For the CDR3, the DNA is TGTGCCAGCAGCTTAATGGGGCTGGACAGTCATGCGACGCCATACTTC. Amino acids: CASSLMGLDSHATPYF. The rearrangement links TRBV7-9 to TRBJ1-2; D may be TRBD1 (6 bases). The CDR3 sequence is 16 residues long. Germline CDR1 SEHNR, CDR2 FQNEAQ (reference sequence).